This record concerns one T cell receptor beta chain sequence. What this receptor recognizes is not known. Base quality data are lacking; no much larger clone is found one base away. Synovial fluid samples were matched to blood samples from the same ankylosing spondylitis patients. Trimming accounts for 6 bases at V and 2 bases at J, while the number of junction bases matched to no gene is 9. CDR1 and CDR2, looked up from the germline V gene (reference sequence), are DFQATT and SNEGSKA. Reading from cysteine to phenylalanine, the CDR3 counts 15 amino acids. Left in the record is the CDR3 DNA by itself, 45 bases read in frame from the first base. This record comes from a study of CD8 T cells in ankylosing spondylitis (dated 2017 in TCRdb). About the investigation overall: To find TCR variants linked to disease, the study profiled T cell receptor beta repertoires in ankylosing spondylitis patients and healthy donors. In total, the full study cohort was made up of 110 or so healthy donors and 25 ankylosing spondylitis patients. Peripheral blood was sampled, and synovial fluid was additionally collected from ankylosing spondylitis patients. The investigation overall reported the following: A CD8+ phenotype was shown by the disease-linked clones, which were found at relatively low frequencies in peripheral blood. The disease-linked clones were reported to be significantly enriched in matched synovial fluid samples from ankylosing spondylitis patients. A TCR beta motif made up of several highly homologous amino acid variants appeared to be characteristic of blood from ankylosing spondylitis patients. Some TCR beta motif variants had previously been reported in synovial fluid and blood of reactive arthritis patients, which suggested common disease-initiation mechanisms.

Instrument used: Illumina HiSeq 2500. TCR beta libraries were prepared by quantitative 5'-RACE with molecular barcodes. From the authors' description of their analysis: To identify disease-linked TCR variants, a new computational method was used, one built on a probabilistic model of VDJ rearrangement. The public reads were reanalyzed by TCRdb: fastp trimming at Q25, MiXCR alignment, in-frame beta chains only. One record per CDR3 amino acid sequence lists the most common genes and DNA. The V and J calls reflect TCRdb's pipeline rather than the authors' work. A total of approximately 150,000 distinct CDR3 sequences appear in this sample, 44% of them only once. The ten largest clones take up around 15% of the sample.

The clonotype comes from a male donor with ankylosing spondylitis. The V and J segments used are TRBV20-1 and TRBJ2-7, and 11 junctional nucleotides match TRBD1. Material: synovial fluid, either unsorted or a sorted T cell fraction (not recorded which). CDR3 region: CSANHPGQGAYEQYF. The sequenced DNA: TGCAGTGCAAATCACCCGGGACAGGGGGCCTACGAGCAGTACTTC.